This record concerns one T cell receptor (beta chain) sequence. TCRdb re-called the RT-PCR reads with MiXCR, one entry per CDR3 protein. The data show more than 700,000 distinct CDR3 sequences, 20% to 25% seen once. This sample was taken from a study of response to subunit inactivated influenza vaccine. This clonotype originated in a man in his fifties who received an inactivated influenza vaccine. Here the sequenced sample was PBMCs from blood, taken roughly 5 days after vaccination.

The CDR3 is CATSDGGYNEQFF. DNA for the CDR3: TGTGCCACCAGTGATGGAGGGTACAATGAGCAGTTCTTC. V and J are TRBV24-1 and TRBJ2-1; tentatively, D is TRBD2 (6 bases). The length of the CDR3 is 13 residues. CDR1 and CDR2 (germline): KGHDR, SFDVKD. V was shortened by 3 bases and J by 4 bases, with 6 bases between the two germline ends.